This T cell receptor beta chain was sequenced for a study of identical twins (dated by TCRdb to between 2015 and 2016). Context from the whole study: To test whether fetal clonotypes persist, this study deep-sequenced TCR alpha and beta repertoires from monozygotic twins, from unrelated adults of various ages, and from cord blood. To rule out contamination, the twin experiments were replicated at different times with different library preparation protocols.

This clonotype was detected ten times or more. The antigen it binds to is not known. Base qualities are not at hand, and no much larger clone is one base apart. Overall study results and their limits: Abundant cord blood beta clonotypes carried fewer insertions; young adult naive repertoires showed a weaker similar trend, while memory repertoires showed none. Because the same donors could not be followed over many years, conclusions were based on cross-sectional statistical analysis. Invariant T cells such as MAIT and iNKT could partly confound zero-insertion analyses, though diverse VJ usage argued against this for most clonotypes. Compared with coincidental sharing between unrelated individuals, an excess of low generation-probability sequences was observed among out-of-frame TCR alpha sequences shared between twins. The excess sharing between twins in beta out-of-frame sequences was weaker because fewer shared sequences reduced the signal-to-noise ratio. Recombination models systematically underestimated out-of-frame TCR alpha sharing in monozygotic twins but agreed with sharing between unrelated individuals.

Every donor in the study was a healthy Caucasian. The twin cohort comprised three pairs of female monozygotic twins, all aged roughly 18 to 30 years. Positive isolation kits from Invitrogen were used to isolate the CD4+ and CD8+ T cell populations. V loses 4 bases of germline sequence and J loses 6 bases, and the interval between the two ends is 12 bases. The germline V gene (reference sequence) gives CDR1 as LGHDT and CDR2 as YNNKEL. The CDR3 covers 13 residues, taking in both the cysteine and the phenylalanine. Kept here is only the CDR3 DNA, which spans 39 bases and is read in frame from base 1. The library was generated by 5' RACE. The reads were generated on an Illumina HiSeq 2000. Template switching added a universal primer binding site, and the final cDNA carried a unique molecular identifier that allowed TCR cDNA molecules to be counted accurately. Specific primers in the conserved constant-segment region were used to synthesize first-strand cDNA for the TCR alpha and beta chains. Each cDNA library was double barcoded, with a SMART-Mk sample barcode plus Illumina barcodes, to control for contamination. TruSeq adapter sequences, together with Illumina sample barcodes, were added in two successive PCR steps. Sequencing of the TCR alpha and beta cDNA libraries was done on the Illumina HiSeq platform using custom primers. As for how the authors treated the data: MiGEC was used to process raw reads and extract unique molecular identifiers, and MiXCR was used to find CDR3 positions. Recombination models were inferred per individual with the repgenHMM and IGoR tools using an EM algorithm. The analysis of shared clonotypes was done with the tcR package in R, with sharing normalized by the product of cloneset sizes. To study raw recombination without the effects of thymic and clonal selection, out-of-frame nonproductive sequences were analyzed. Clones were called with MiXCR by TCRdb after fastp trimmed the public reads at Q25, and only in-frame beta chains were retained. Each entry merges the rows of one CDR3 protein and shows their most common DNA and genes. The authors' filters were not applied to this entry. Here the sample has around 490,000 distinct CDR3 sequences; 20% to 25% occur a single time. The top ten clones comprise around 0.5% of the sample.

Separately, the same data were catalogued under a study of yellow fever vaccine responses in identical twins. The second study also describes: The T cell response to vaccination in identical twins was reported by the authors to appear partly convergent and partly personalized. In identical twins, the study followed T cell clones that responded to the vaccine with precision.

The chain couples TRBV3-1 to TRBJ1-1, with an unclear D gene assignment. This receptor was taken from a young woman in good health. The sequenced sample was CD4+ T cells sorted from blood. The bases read TGTGCCAGCAGCCCACCGGGTGTGGCTGAAGCTTTCTTT. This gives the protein CASSPPGVAEAFF.